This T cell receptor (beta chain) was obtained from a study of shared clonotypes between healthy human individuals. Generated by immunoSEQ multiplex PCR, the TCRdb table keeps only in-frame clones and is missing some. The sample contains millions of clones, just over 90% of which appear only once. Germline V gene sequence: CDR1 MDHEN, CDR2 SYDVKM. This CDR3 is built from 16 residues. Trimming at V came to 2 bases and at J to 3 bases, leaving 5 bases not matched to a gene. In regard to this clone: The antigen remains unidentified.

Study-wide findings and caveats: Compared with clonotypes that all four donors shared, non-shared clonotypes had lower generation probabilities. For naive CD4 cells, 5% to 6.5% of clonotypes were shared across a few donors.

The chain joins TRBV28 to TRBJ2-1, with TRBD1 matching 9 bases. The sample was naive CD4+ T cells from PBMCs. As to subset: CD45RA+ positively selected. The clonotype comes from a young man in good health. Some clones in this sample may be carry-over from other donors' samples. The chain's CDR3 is CASSLTGQGGYNEQFF. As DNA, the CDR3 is TGTGCCAGCAGTTTAACGGGACAGGGTGGCTACAATGAGCAGTTCTTC.